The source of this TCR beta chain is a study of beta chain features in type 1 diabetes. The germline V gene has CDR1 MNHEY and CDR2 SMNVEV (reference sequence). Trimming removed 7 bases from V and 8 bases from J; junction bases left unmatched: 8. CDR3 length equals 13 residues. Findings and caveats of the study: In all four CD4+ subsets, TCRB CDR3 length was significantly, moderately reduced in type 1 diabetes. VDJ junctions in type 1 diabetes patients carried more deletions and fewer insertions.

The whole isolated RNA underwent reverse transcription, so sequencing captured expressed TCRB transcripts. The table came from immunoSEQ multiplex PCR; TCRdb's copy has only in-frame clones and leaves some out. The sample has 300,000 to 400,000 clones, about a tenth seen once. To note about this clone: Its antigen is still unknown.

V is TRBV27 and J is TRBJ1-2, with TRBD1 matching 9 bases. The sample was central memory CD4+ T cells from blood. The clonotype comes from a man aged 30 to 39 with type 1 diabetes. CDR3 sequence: CASTPTGGRGYTF. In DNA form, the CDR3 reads TGTGCCAGCACGCCGACAGGGGGAAGAGGCTACACCTTC.